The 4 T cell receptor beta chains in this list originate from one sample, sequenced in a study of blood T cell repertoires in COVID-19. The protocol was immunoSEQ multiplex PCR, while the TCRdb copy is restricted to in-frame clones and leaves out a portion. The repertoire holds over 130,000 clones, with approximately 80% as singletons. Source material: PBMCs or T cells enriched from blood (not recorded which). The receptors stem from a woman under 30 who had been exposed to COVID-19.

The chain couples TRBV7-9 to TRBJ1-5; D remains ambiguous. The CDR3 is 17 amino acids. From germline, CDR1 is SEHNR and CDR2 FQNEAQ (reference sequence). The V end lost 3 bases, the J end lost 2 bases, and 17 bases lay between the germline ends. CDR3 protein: CASSFLMRSAGNQPQHF. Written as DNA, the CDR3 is TGTGCCAGCAGCTTTCTTATGAGGTCGGCGGGCAATCAGCCCCAGCATTTT.

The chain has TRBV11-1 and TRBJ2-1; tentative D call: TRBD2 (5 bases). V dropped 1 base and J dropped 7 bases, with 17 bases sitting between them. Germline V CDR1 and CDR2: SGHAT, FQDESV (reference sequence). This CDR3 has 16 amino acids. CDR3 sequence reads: CASSLGPIEGFNEQFF. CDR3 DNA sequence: TGTGCCAGCAGCTTAGGACCTATCGAGGGATTTAATGAGCAGTTCTTC.

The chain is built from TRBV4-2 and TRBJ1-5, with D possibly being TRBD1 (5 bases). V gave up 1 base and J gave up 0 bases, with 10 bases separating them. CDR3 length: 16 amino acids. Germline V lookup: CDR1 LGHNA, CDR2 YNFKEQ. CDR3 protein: CASSQGTPYSNQPQHF. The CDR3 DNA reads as TGTGCCAGCAGCCAAGGGACACCTTATAGCAATCAGCCCCAGCATTTT.

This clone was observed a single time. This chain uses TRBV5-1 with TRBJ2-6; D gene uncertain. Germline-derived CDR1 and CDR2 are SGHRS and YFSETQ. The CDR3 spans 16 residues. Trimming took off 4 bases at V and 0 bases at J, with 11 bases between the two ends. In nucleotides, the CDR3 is TGCGCCAGCAGCGGAATGACATCCTCTGGGGCCAACGTCCTGACTTTC. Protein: CASSGMTSSGANVLTF.